This T cell receptor beta chain was obtained from a study of PD-1 blockade in classical Hodgkin lymphoma. TCRdb's copy holds only in-frame clones and misses some; the assay was immunoSEQ multiplex PCR. The data hold around 16,000 clones, with 80% to 95% observed a single time. V was pared by 3 bases and J by 0 bases, with 15 bases between. CDR3 length: 16 amino acids. The V gene's germline CDR1 is WNHNN and CDR2 SYGVQD (reference sequence). The time point here: newly diagnosed, previously untreated cHL patient sample. With magnetic negative selection, CD4+ T cells were purified from PBMCs that had been thawed. Newly diagnosed, untreated classical Hodgkin lymphoma PBMCs served as comparison.

This rearrangement joins TRBV10-1 to TRBJ2-7; possible D gene TRBD1, 6 bases. This receptor was taken from a human donor with classical Hodgkin lymphoma. Sequencing was done on a sample of CD4+ T cells from blood. This CDR3 is CASSDTSPGHSYEQYF. The DNA for the CDR3 is TGCGCCAGCAGTGACACTTCGCCGGGACACTCCTACGAGCAGTACTTC.